This TCR beta chain was recorded in a study of CD8+CD57+ T cells in acquired aplastic anemia. Study details: Isolated CD4+ and CD8+ cells, once sorted, yielded DNA averaging around 3.3 ug.

TCR beta VDJ and CDR3 profiling used genomic DNA as template. TCRdb recomputed calls from the reads with MiXCR, one row per CDR3 protein. The sample lists over 150,000 distinct CDR3 sequences, 71% occurring once. By flow cytometry, patients selected for sequencing had shown an expansion of CD8+CD57+ cells. The diagnosis in all patients was severe acquired aplastic anemia. Prior therapy had not been administered to any patient at the time of blood sampling. The CDR3 loop spans 15 amino acids. The germline V gene has CDR1 SNHLY and CDR2 FYNNEI. Trimming removed 6 bases at V and 8 bases at J, with 19 bases between.

Sequenced sample: sorted CD4+, CD8+, or CD8+CD57+ T cells (not recorded which) from PBMCs. The source is a human donor with aplastic anemia. The chain links TRBV2 to TRBJ1-4; D gene uncertain. The DNA of the CDR3 is TGTGCCAGCAGCTTAGGCCGGGCAAGAGGGGAAAAACTGTTTTTT. Amino acids: CASSLGRARGEKLFF. Looking up the rest from reference TRBV2 and TRBJ1-4 gives the full variable domain: EPEVTQTPSHQVTQMGQEVILRCVPISNHLYFYWYRQILGQKVEFLVSFYNNEISEKSEIFDDQFSVERPDGSNFTLKIRSTKLEDSAMYFCASSLGRARGEKLFFGSGTQLSVL.